This T cell receptor (beta chain) derives from a study of control samples from healthy donors and cancer patients. Repertoires were generated with immunoSEQ multiplex PCR, while TCRdb's copy carries only in-frame clones and drops some. Of under 150,000 clones in the sample, 88% were seen once. Unmatched junction bases numbered 8, after V lost 4 bases and J lost 4 bases. Germline values: CDR1 SGHNT, CDR2 YYREEE (reference sequence). The CDR3 has 15 amino acids. The TCR was taken from a woman in her 70s in good health. The genes are TRBV5-4 and TRBJ2-5, with 9 bases fitting TRBD1. The specimen was blood. The CDR3 DNA reads TGTGCCAGCAGCCGAGGGACAGGGCCGGCAGAGACCCAGTACTTC. It specifies CASSRGTGPAETQYF.